This T cell receptor (beta chain) comes out of a study of patients and donors after allogeneic stem cell transplantation. TCRdb passed the RT-PCR reads through MiXCR, listing each CDR3 protein once. Of about a million distinct CDR3 sequences in the sample, 18% were seen once. This clonotype came up a few times. This CDR3 contains 12 residues. Germline CDR1 is SGHAT and CDR2 is FQDESV (reference sequence). Trimming removed 2 bases at V and 6 bases at J, with 7 bases between. The receptor was isolated from a human donor who was either an allogeneic HSCT recipient or a stem cell or donor lymphocyte infusion donor (not recorded which). It is not recorded whose cells these are; they may come from a transplant donor. Sample: blood, either unsorted or a sorted T cell fraction (not recorded which). The rearrangement joins TRBV11-1 to TRBJ1-1; unclear D gene. The CDR3 bases are TGTGCCAGCAGCTTATCCCCAGCTGAAGCTTTCTTT. Its translation is CASSLSPAEAFF.